One TCR beta chain is described in this entry. The antigen remains unidentified. The data belong to a study of cytomegalovirus exposure and HLA in healthy donors. The primer mix had 60 Vbeta and 13 Jbeta primers. Sequencing used immunoSEQ multiplex PCR; TCRdb keeps in-frame clones, though not all of them. The table counts 100,000 to 150,000 clones; around 1.5% lies in the top ten. Study results and limitations: Clonal expansion, a later analysis showed, was greater in HLA-associated TCR beta chains than in equally common others.

Germline V CDR1 and CDR2: SEHNR, FQNEAQ (reference sequence). The CDR3 has 17 amino acids. Trimming cost V 3 bases and J 0 bases; bases outside gene matches: 6. Donors had nominal health at sampling but likely had unrecorded immune exposures. The chain is built from TRBV7-9 and TRBJ2-4; 9 bases agree with TRBD2. Sequencing was performed on PBMCs. The sequence derives from a woman between 40 and 50 years old in good health and CMV-seronegative. CDR3 protein: CASSFQTSGLAKNIQYF. CDR3 in DNA: TGTGCCAGCAGCTTTCAGACTAGCGGATTAGCCAAAAACATTCAGTACTTC.